This entry describes one T cell receptor beta chain. Its antigen remains unidentified. This record belongs to a study of OX40 agonist ivuxolimab in advanced cancers. Study overall: With ivuxolimab, an agonistic anti-OX40 (CD134) antibody, patients were treated. Age averaged about 60 years (range roughly 23 to 79), and more than 80% were male. Points from the study as a whole: Antigen targets of the expanded peripheral T cells went undetermined.

Only in-frame clones appear in the TCRdb table, and some are missing; sequencing was by immunoSEQ multiplex PCR. The table has over 50,000 clones, roughly 91% seen once. The CDR3 is 14 amino acids. Trimming removed 0 bases from V and 0 bases from J, with 6 bases in between. From germline, CDR1 is SGHRS and CDR2 YFSETQ. The TCR comes from an adult with an advanced solid tumor such as melanoma, head and neck, liver or kidney cancer. The source was CD4+ or CD8+ T cells sorted from blood, collected in a trial of the OX40 agonist ivuxolimab. The V and J genes are TRBV5-1 and TRBJ2-5, with no clear D. The CDR3 loop reads CASSLDTNQETQYF. The CDR3 DNA sequence: TGCGCCAGCAGCTTGGACACGAACCAAGAGACCCAGTACTTC.